Below, one T cell receptor beta chain is given with its context. As yet, its antigen is unknown. The assay was immunoSEQ multiplex PCR, and TCRdb's table has in-frame clones only and misses some. This sample has over 50,000 clones, with about three quarters found just once. Specified time point: week 47, end of study. Vaccination used 300 ug of mutant IDH1 20-mer peptide per dose, with topical imiquimod. Between the trimmed V and J ends, which lost 2 bases and 0 bases, there was a span of 12 bases. The CDR3 contains 15 residues. Germline CDR1 and CDR2: SQVTM and ANQGSEA. The sample comes from a study of a mutant IDH1 vaccine in newly diagnosed glioma. Study-wide background: Beforehand, treatment had been radiotherapy, temozolomide, or both; the majority received both.

Points from the study as a whole: Pseudoprogression apparently tracked independently of changes in top peripheral T cell clonotypes.

Sequencing used PBMCs, obtained from a glioma patient whose treatment included an IDH1 peptide vaccine. This chain joins TRBV29-1 and TRBJ2-3; D gene unclear. The receptor was derived from a middle-aged woman with glioma. Some clones in this sample may be carry-over from other donors' samples. This chain's CDR3 is CSVESQAVSTDTQYF. DNA for the CDR3: TGCAGCGTTGAAAGTCAGGCGGTCAGCACAGATACGCAGTATTTT.